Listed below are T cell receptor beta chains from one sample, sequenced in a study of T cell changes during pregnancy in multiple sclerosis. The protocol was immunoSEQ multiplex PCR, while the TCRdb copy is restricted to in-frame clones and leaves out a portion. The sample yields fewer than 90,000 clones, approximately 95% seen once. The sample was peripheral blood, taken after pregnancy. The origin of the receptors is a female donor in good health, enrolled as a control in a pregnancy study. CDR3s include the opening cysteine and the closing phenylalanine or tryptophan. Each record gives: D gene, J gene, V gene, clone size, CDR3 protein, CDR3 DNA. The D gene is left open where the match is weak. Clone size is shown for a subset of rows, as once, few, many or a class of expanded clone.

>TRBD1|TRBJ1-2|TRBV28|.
CASSLRQGAIYGYTF
TGTGCCAGCAGTTTAAGGCAGGGGGCAATCTATGGCTACACCTTC
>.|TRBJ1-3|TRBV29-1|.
CSVEQGNTIYF
TGCAGCGTTGAACAGGGGAACACCATATATTTT
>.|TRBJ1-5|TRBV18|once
CASSPWTASSFLHF
TGTGCCAGCTCACCCTGGACAGCTAGTTCATTTTTGCATTTT
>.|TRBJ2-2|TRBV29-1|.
CSVGLRRDTGELFF
TGCAGCGTTGGTCTCCGGAGAGACACCGGGGAGCTGTTTTTT
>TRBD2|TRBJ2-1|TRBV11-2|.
CASSLLAGGAYNEQFF
TGTGCCAGCAGCCTTCTAGCGGGCGGAGCCTACAATGAGCAGTTCTTC
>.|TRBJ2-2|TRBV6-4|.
CASSPRGATGSGELFF
TGTGCCAGCAGTCCCCGCGGGGCGACCGGGTCCGGGGAGCTGTTTTTT
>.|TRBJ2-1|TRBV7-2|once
CASSLDSAGPYNEQFF
TGTGCCAGCAGCTTAGACTCGGCGGGACCCTACAATGAGCAGTTCTTC
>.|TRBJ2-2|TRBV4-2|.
CASSQSQVYTGELFF
TGTGCCAGCAGCCAAAGTCAGGTTTACACCGGGGAGCTGTTTTTT
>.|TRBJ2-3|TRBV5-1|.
CASSQQAGTDTQYF
TGCGCCAGCAGCCAACAGGCCGGGACAGATACGCAGTATTTT
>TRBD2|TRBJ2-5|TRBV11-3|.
CASSLGLKTSGTKYQETQYF
TGTGCCAGCAGCTTAGGGTTAAAGACTAGCGGGACCAAGTACCAAGAGACCCAGTACTTC
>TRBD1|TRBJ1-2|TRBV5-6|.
CASSTTGPGYTF
TGTGCCAGCAGCACGACAGGGCCTGGCTACACCTTC
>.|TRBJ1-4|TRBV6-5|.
CASSYGGDNEKLFF
TGTGCCAGCAGTTATGGGGGGGATAATGAAAAACTGTTTTTT
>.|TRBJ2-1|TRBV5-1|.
CASSQGQNNEQFF
TGCGCCAGCAGCCAAGGACAGAACAATGAGCAGTTCTTC
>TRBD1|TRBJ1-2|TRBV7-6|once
CASSPSDRDNYGYAF
TGTGCCAGCAGCCCCTCGGACAGGGATAACTATGGCTACGCCTTC
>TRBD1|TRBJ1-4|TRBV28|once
CASSTGTEFEKLFF
TGTGCCAGCAGCACCGGGACAGAATTTGAAAAACTGTTTTTT
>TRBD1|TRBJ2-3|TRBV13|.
CASSLGTGATDTQYF
TGTGCCAGCAGCCTCGGGACAGGGGCTACAGATACGCAGTATTTT
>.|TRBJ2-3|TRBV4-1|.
CASSPTLPDTQYF
TGCGCCAGCAGCCCCACATTGCCAGATACGCAGTATTTT
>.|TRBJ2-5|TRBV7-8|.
CASSLDRVDETQYF
TGTGCCAGCAGCTTAGACAGGGTGGACGAGACCCAGTACTTC
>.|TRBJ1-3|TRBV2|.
CASSDQGLKGNTIYF
TGTGCCAGCAGTGATCAGGGCTTGAAAGGAAACACCATATATTTT
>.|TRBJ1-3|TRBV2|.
CASRPQLSGNTIYF
TGTGCCAGCAGGCCACAGTTATCCGGAAACACCATATATTTT
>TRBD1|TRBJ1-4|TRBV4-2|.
CASSPGTGSEKLFF
TGTGCCAGCAGCCCCGGGACAGGGAGTGAAAAACTGTTTTTT
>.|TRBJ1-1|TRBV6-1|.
CASSARRAGDTEAFF
TGTGCCAGCAGTGCCCGGAGGGCGGGGGACACTGAAGCTTTCTTT
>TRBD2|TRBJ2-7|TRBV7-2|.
CASSVRGVGEQYF
TGTGCCAGCAGCGTCCGGGGGGTCGGCGAGCAGTACTTC
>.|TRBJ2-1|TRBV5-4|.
CASSPGGAGAYNEQFF
TGTGCCAGCAGCCCGGGCGGGGCGGGCGCGTACAATGAGCAGTTCTTC
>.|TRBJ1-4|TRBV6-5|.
CASSPSTGSEKLFF
TGTGCCAGCAGCCCATCAACGGGGTCCGAAAAACTGTTTTTT
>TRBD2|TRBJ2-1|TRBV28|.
CASSPTGVSGRLSQFF
TGTGCCAGCAGCCCTACCGGGGTTAGCGGGAGGCTCTCGCAGTTCTTC
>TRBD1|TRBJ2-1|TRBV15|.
CATSNAGTGNNEQFF
TGTGCCACCAGCAACGCCGGGACAGGGAACAATGAGCAGTTCTTC
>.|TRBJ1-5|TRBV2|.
CASSETGLGNQPQHF
TGTGCCAGCAGTGAAACGGGACTTGGCAATCAGCCCCAGCATTTT
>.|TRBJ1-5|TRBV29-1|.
CSVEVAGRSNQPQHF
TGCAGCGTTGAAGTTGCGGGACGTAGCAATCAGCCCCAGCATTTT
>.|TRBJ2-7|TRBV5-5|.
CASTDKRGSYEQYF
TGTGCCAGCACCGATAAAAGGGGGTCCTACGAGCAGTACTTC
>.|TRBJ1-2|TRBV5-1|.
CASSPDGNYGYTF
TGCGCCAGCAGCCCCGACGGGAACTATGGCTACACCTTC